What follows is one TCR beta chain and its context. Its target antigen remains unknown. No per-base quality is available; no much larger clone lies one base away. From cysteine to phenylalanine, the CDR3 is 15 amino acids long. This entry keeps only the CDR3 DNA: 45 bases, framed from base 1. Taken from the germline V gene (reference sequence), the CDR1 and CDR2 loops are WNHNN and SYGVQD. V loses 0 bases of germline sequence and J loses 1 base, and the interval between the two ends is 7 bases. The data originate from a study of CD4 and CD8 cells across lung adenocarcinoma regions (dated by TCRdb to 2016 to 2019). For the study in its entirety: The study compared tumor centers with tumor margins to examine intratumor heterogeneity of the T cell receptor repertoire.

The library was made by PCR. This sample was sequenced with a HiSeq X Ten. TCRdb passed the public sequencing reads through fastp at Q25 and MiXCR, retaining productive beta sequences. Identical CDR3 proteins give one entry, which carries the most common genes and DNA. In all, the sample holds some 10,000 distinct CDR3 sequences, and approximately 46% of those were seen once. More than 30% of the sample rests with the top ten. Donors were patients with localized lung adenocarcinoma, a subtype of non-small cell lung cancer. The samples were taken from the margins of localized lung adenocarcinomas. For TCR repertoire analysis, CD8+ T cells from tumor tissue were profiled separately from CD4+ T cells.

Sequences were obtained from CD8+ T cells from the margin of a lung tumor. What the cell subset or site label conveys for this sample: tumor margin region. Recombination connected TRBV10-1 to TRBJ2-1; 6 matching bases give a weak D call of TRBD1. The origin of this receptor is a male donor with lung adenocarcinoma. The CD4 and CD8 labels of this study may be unreliable. The encoded CDR3 is CASSESRGSYNEQFF. The DNA sequence is given as TGCGCCAGCAGTGAGTCTAGGGGGTCCTACAATGAGCAGTTCTTC.